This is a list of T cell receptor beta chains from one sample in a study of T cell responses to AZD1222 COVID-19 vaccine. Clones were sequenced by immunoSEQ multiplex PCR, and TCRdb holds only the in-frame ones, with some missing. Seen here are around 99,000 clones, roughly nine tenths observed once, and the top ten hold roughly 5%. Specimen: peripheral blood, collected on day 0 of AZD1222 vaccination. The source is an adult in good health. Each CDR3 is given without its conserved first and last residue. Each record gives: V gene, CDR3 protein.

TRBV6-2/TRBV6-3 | ASTPLGYNEQF
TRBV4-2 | ASSQVGSGETQY
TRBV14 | ASSPDRGNTGELF
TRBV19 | ASSSRTGGYGYT
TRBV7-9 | ASSRSPDEKLF
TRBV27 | ASSLGDEQF
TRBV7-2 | ASSLWSGGTTEAF
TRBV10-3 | AISESGGGLTEAF
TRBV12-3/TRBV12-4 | ASSRPSSPLH
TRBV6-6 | ASSYLGHQETQY
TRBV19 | ASSMVGGPQY
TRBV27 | ASSLGSGGRPQH
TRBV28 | ASSPTGQGEYGYT
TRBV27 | ASGVGDTQY
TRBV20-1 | SAGTTGSYT
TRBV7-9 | ASSPRGVPYEQY
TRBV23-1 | ASRRDRSSYGYT
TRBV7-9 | ASSLVEDGSYEQY
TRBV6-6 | ASSPGGRNADTQY
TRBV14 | ASSQGQWIEQF
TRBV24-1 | ATSDYGGAGDTQY
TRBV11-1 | ASGKGREQY
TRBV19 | ASSIQSGPIVPQH
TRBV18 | ASSPLAETSGTIY
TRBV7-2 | ASSSGQGGGYT
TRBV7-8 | ASSFRGDYGYT
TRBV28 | ASSRTGFRSGYT
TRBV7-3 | ASSRDRNTEAF
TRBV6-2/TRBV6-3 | ASSWGTPPYEQY
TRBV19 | ASSDRDRGSDTQY
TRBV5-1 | ASSVRARGGYT
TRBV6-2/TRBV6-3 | ASSPVYSQTSMVGYT
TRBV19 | ASTEGPTNEKLF
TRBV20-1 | SARADTEAF
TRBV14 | ASSQGLGLARGAGELF
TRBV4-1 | ASSRAGGNTEAF
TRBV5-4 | ASSIDRNTEAF
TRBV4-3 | ASSQDQTGKNTGELF
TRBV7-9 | ASSAAGGWETQY
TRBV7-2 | ASSPIQGSYNSPLH
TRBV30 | AWSGQQTSYEQY
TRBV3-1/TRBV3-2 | ASSQETSGTGELF
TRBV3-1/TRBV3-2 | ASSQSGGGGYT
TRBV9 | ASRKNLAGANVLT
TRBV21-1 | ASSNRTEQETQY
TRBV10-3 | AISRTSGKLETQY
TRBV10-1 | ASSEALEYSPLH
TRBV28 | ASRTYHEQY
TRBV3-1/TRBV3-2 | ASSQDPENQPQH
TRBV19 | ASSIVGRTDYNEQF
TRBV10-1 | ASSEGRTGNTGELF
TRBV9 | ASSVDEGGTDTQY
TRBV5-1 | ASSLAGQDSPLH
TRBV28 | ASSLSASTQDIQY
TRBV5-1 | ASSATLDNEQF
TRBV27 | ASSPPGGAGEQY
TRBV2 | ASSDSTGVDGYT
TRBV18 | ASSPLPSLKTEAF
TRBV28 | ASNRGRTNEKLF
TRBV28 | ASSLYAGARYEQY